This T cell receptor beta chain is from a study of neurological immune-mediated disorders. Study-wide findings and caveats: Falling below healthy controls, multiple sclerosis showed the least TCR clonal expansion, while HTLV-1-associated myelopathy showed the most. CDR3 amino acid sequences found in expanded clones were never shared across subjects, suggesting private repertoires in all groups.

Remarks on this clonotype: Its target is unknown.

The time point: longitudinal time-point 1 (baseline). Healthy control participants comprised blood bank volunteers in Maryland, USA. PBMCs stored at -80 C, 2 million in total, were the source of the unsorted libraries. Each CDR3 protein is one row after TCRdb ran MiXCR on the 5' RACE reads. Here the sample spans tens of thousands of distinct CDR3 sequences, roughly 10% being singletons. V lost 3 bases to trimming and J lost 0 bases, with 8 bases between them. Germline values: CDR1 MRHNA, CDR2 SNTAGT. The CDR3 is 15 residues long. This chain links TRBV6-4 with TRBJ2-2; no reliable D call. Sequencing used PBMCs. The receptor was derived from a woman in her thirties or forties in good health. CDR3 protein: CASSDLGTNTGELFF. Here the CDR3 DNA reads TGTGCCAGCAGTGATCTGGGGACGAACACCGGGGAGCTGTTTTTT.